Below, one T cell receptor beta chain is given with its context. The antigen is undetermined. These data belong to a study of CD8 T cells in Susac syndrome. Study context: Among the sequenced Susac syndrome patients, roughly six had active disease while roughly 8 were in remission. General study findings and limits: Clonal expansion was absent from the CD4+ T cell repertoires in Susac syndrome.

Random hexamers were used to reverse transcribe 0.5 to 1 ug of RNA. Amplification of the TCR beta CDR3 was carried out by immunoSEQ multiplex PCR, which spanned a total of 54 Vbeta and 13 Jbeta segments. TCRdb reanalysed the immunoSEQ multiplex PCR reads using MiXCR and keeps one entry per CDR3 protein. The table lists about 200,000 distinct CDR3 sequences, 90% to 95% of them singletons. The CDR3 consists of 14 residues. Germline-derived CDR1 and CDR2 are ENHRY and SYGVKD. Trimming pared 6 bases from V and 1 base from J, leaving 12 bases between. V gene TRBV10-3 combines with J gene TRBJ1-1, with a tentative D call TRBD1 (5 bases). The sequenced sample consisted of CD4+ T cells from PBMCs. This TCR was sampled from a human donor with Susac syndrome. This chain's CDR3 is CAISSGTGNTEAFF. The CDR3 DNA reads as TGTGCCATCAGCTCCGGGACGGGGAACACTGAAGCTTTCTTT.